The rows below give T cell receptor beta chains drawn from one sample of a study of blood T cell repertoires in COVID-19. Profiling relied on immunoSEQ multiplex PCR, and the TCRdb table lists in-frame clones only, not all of them. The sample yields approximately 300,000 clones, roughly 90% seen once. Sequencing input: peripheral blood. These receptors came from a woman aged 50 to 60 who had recovered from COVID-19. Both conserved end residues are part of each CDR3. D genes are given only for firm matches.

D: -
V: TRBV6-1
CDR3: CASSEAKGGAYEQYF

D: TRBD1
V: TRBV2
CDR3: CASKPGTGVLGYTF

D: -
V: TRBV27
CDR3: CASRPLSAGGVGNTEAFF

D: -
V: TRBV29-1
CDR3: CSVAKSSYEQYF

D: -
V: TRBV19
CDR3: CASSINRGNQPQHF

D: -
V: TRBV5-1
CDR3: CASSLGLADNQPQHF

D: -
V: TRBV7-8
CDR3: CASSLVGRGTTDTQYF

D: -
V: TRBV7-3
CDR3: CASSLKGPNPGQRTTDTQYF

D: -
V: TRBV5-6
CDR3: CASSLVQSGNTIYF

D: -
V: TRBV6-5
CDR3: CASSQTWAVGTEAFF

D: TRBD2
V: TRBV7-9
CDR3: CASSSDTAGGPYDEQFF

D: TRBD1
V: TRBV30
CDR3: CAWSVRGQGNTEAFF

D: -
V: TRBV7-9
CDR3: CASSLQWANTEAFF

D: TRBD1
V: TRBV12-5
CDR3: CASGQKGRQGKNAAHHEQYF

D: TRBD2
V: TRBV13
CDR3: CASSSRLAGYNEQFF

D: TRBD2
V: TRBV9
CDR3: CASSEAAGATDTQYF

D: TRBD1
V: TRBV27
CDR3: CASSFRLPRDRLYGQFF

D: -
V: TRBV25-1
CDR3: CASSEWGSGVEQYF

D: -
V: TRBV30
CDR3: CAANSGNTIYF

D: TRBD1
V: TRBV6-2/TRBV6-3
CDR3: CASSQTGDTGELFF

D: TRBD2
V: TRBV27
CDR3: CASSLTAGGGNEQFF

D: TRBD2
V: TRBV25-1
CDR3: CASSQGGGGLAQPQYF

D: TRBD2
V: TRBV5-1
CDR3: CASSLGASGPTDTQYF

D: -
V: TRBV28
CDR3: CAIQDSTKGGNEKLFF

D: TRBD1
V: TRBV5-1
CDR3: CASSYETGVNSPLHF

D: -
V: TRBV7-2
CDR3: CASSPAQGTQYF

D: -
V: TRBV7-3
CDR3: CASSLGLPEKETQYF

D: -
V: TRBV28
CDR3: CASPPVRTKNTEAFF

D: -
V: TRBV6-1
CDR3: CASSELTGELFF

D: -
V: TRBV5-4
CDR3: CASSLRTVSYNEQFF

D: -
V: TRBV7-2
CDR3: CASSLGYGDNEQFF

D: TRBD2
V: TRBV27
CDR3: CASSLRLAGGSYNEQFF

D: TRBD1
V: TRBV5-1
CDR3: CASSLSGTGLNYGYTF

D: TRBD1
V: TRBV6-5
CDR3: CASHGGTGRPQYF

D: -
V: TRBV5-6
CDR3: CASSLYRQWNTEAFF

D: -
V: TRBV27
CDR3: CASSPTTWGGPDTQYF

D: TRBD1
V: TRBV7-2
CDR3: CASSRDRLNTEAFF

D: TRBD1
V: TRBV5-8
CDR3: CASSSGQGARETQYF

D: TRBD1
V: TRBV3-1/TRBV3-2
CDR3: CASSRSRDRGKNYGYTF

D: -
V: TRBV5-5
CDR3: CASSLDVPANYGYTF

D: -
V: TRBV7-9
CDR3: CASSQLKTGELFF

D: TRBD1
V: TRBV12-5
CDR3: CASGPGQGATDTQYF

D: TRBD1
V: TRBV5-1
CDR3: CASSLSGQGAYEQYF

D: -
V: TRBV27
CDR3: CASSLDYRRDGEQFF

D: TRBD1
V: TRBV6-2/TRBV6-3
CDR3: CASSPTGESGYTF

D: -
V: TRBV5-1
CDR3: CASSLGAAYNEQFF

D: -
V: TRBV19
CDR3: CASSTGEQSPLHF

D: -
V: TRBV6-5
CDR3: CASTGRPGQPQHF

D: -
V: TRBV15
CDR3: CATQRFDRGYNSPLHF